This passage covers 20 T cell receptor beta chains from one sample sequenced in a study of breast tumors, draining lymph nodes, adjacent tissues (dated by TCRdb to the mid-2010s). Lymph node samples were obtained from the axillary draining lymph nodes of breast cancer patients. Library generation was performed with multiplex PCR. This sample was sequenced with an Illumina HiSeq 2000. Starting from the raw public reads, TCRdb applied fastp trimming at Q25, assembled clones with MiXCR and retained in-frame beta chains. A single entry per CDR3 protein holds the most common genes and DNA from its merged rows. Within this sample are 200,000 to 300,000 distinct CDR3 sequences, with over 25% of them counted one time only. 1.1% of the sample is in the top ten clones. Source material: axillary lymph node tissue. These receptors all stem from a female donor with breast cancer. Some clones in this sample may be carry-over from other donors' samples.

This clonotype was counted at least ten times. This chain uses TRBV2 with TRBJ2-7; unclear D gene. V lost 8 bases to trimming and J lost 5 bases, with 10 bases between them. This CDR3 spans 11 amino acids. The V gene's germline CDR1 is SNHLY and CDR2 FYNNEI. This CDR3 reads CASRYIDEQYF. As DNA, the CDR3 is TGTGCCAGCCGGTACATCGACGAGCAGTACTTC.

This clonotype came up many times. The chain combines TRBV4-1 with TRBJ2-1; D uncertain. Germline CDR1 and CDR2: MGHRA and YSYEKL. Trimming pared 4 bases from V and 13 bases from J, leaving 20 bases between. There are 14 residues in the CDR3. The chain's CDR3 is CASSPRISEKAQFF. The DNA for the CDR3 is TGCGCCAGCAGCCCCCGCATTTCGGAAAAGGCTCAGTTCTTC.

At least ten counts were recorded for this clonotype. The chain is built from TRBV10-1 and TRBJ1-3, with D hard to call. This CDR3 has 14 amino acids. V lost 3 bases, J lost 1 base, and 7 bases lay in between. CDR1 is WNHNN, CDR2 SYGVQD, per germline (reference sequence). The CDR3 loop reads CASSDPGSGNTIYF. The CDR3 nucleotides read TGCGCCAGCAGTGACCCGGGGTCTGGAAACACCATATATTTT.

This clonotype was counted ten times or more. At one end the junction does not follow the germline gene, possibly because of a read error. CDR3 coding DNA: TGTGCCAGCTCCGGGAGATTACAAGGGACCCAGTACTTC. It encodes CASSGRLQGTQYF. V usage is TRBV19 and J usage is TRBJ2-5, with D possibly being TRBD2 (6 bases). From germline, CDR1 is LNHDA and CDR2 SQIVND (reference sequence). The CDR3 is 13 residues long.

This clonotype was recorded a few times. A clone one base away is much larger, so this may be a read error. The V gene is TRBV7-9, the J gene TRBJ1-5, with 8 bases identical to TRBD1. The DNA end is more similar to TRBJ2-3, so the J call may be wrong. The germline V gene encodes CDR1 SEHNR and CDR2 FQNEAQ (reference sequence). CDR3 length equals 16 residues. The CDR3 DNA sequence: TGTGCCAGCAGCATCGGACAGGGTGGGGGCAATCAGCCCCAGTATTTT. Translation gives CASSIGQGGGNQPQYF.

V usage is TRBV27 and J usage is TRBJ2-3, with a tentative D call TRBD1 (6 bases). CDR1 is MNHEY, CDR2 SMNVEV, per germline (reference sequence). The CDR3 sequence is 14 residues long. Trimming stripped 8 bases from V and 4 bases from J, with 16 bases between. In DNA, the CDR3 is TGTGCCAGCCTAGACAGGCCCAGCGCAGATACGCAGTATTTT. Protein sequence: CASLDRPSADTQYF.

To note about this clonotype: A junction boundary mismatches the germline segment, possibly from a read error. The CDR3, as DNA: TGCGCCTGCAGCTTCGGGACGTATTCAACCTACGAGCAGCACTTC. It specifies CACSFGTYSTYEQHF. This chain links TRBV5-1 with TRBJ2-7, with D perhaps TRBD1 or TRBD2 (5 bases each). This CDR3 contains 15 residues. CDR1 and CDR2 (germline): SGHRS, YFSETQ. Using reference TRBV5-1 and TRBJ2-7 for the parts outside the CDR3, the full variable domain is KAGVTQTPRYLIKTRGQQVTLSCSPISGHRSVSWYQQTPGQGLQFLFEYFSETQRNKGNFPGRFSGRQFSNSRSEMNVSTLELGDSALYLCACSFGTYSTYEQHFGPGTRLTVT.

Concerning this clonotype: This may arise from a read error, as a much more abundant clone is one base away. The chain carries TRBV12-3 or TRBV12-4 and TRBJ2-1, with TRBD2 matching 8 bases. The V and J ends lost 6 bases and 4 bases, in that order; junction bases with no gene match: 8. The CDR3 length is 15 residues. In DNA, the CDR3 is TGTGCCAGCAGCTGCAGCGGGGGCAATTACAATGAGCAGTTCTTC. This codes for CASSCSGGNYNEQFF.

This clonotype was seen at least ten times. The chain recombines TRBV4-3 with TRBJ2-7; no firm D call. The CDR3 is 15 residues long. Germline CDR1 and CDR2: LGHNA and YSLEER. V lost 0 bases and J 2 bases, leaving 11 bases between the germline ends. This CDR3 reads CASSQDRGETYEQYF. DNA of the CDR3: TGCGCCAGCAGCCAAGATCGTGGGGAAACCTACGAGCAGTACTTC.

In regard to this clonotype: Just one base apart from a much larger clone, this may be a read error. The V and J genes are TRBV2 and TRBJ2-7; 11 bases fit TRBD2. CDR1 and CDR2 (germline): SNHLY, FYNNEI. This CDR3 comprises 15 residues. As DNA, the CDR3 is TGTGCCAGCAGTGAATTACTAGCGGGAGTCTACGGGCAGTACTTC. Its protein is CASSELLAGVYGQYF.

By its share, this clonotype is medium-sized. The V call is TRBV24-1, the J call TRBJ2-3; 7 bases align to TRBD2. V shed 7 bases, J shed 1 base, and the junction held 7 bases outside the gene matches. This CDR3 is 15 amino acids long. In germline, CDR1 is KGHDR, CDR2 SFDVKD. The CDR3 here is CATRRGRGGTDTQYF. The CDR3 region has the DNA TGTGCCACCAGGCGCGGGAGAGGCGGCACAGATACGCAGTATTTT.

The genes are TRBV5-4 and TRBJ1-6, with 9 bases that match TRBD1. CDR1 SGHNT and CDR2 YYREEE come from the germline V gene (reference sequence). Trimming at V came to 3 bases and at J to 10 bases, leaving 5 bases not matched to a gene. The length of the CDR3 is 14 residues. This chain's CDR3 is CASSSRTGDSPLHF. The CDR3 DNA reads as TGTGCCAGCAGCTCAAGGACAGGGGACTCACCCCTCCACTTT.

In its sample, this clonotype was seen many times. The chain recombines TRBV19 with TRBJ2-3; no firm D call. The germline V and J ends were trimmed by 1 base and 0 bases, with 2 bases remaining between them. CDR3 length: 13 residues. Germline CDR1 LNHDA, CDR2 SQIVND (reference sequence). CDR3 sequence: CASSIASTDTQYF. CDR3 nucleotides: TGTGCCAGTAGTATAGCGAGCACAGATACGCAGTATTTT.

Comment on this clonotype: Since a much larger clone is just one base distant, this may be a read error. V is TRBV5-1 and J is TRBJ2-2, with TRBD2 as a possible D gene (5 bases). Germline assignment: CDR1 SGHRS and CDR2 YFSETQ. The length of the CDR3 is 14 residues. Trimming took off 7 bases at V and 5 bases at J, with 15 bases between the two ends. The DNA for the CDR3 is TGCGCCAGCCAGCCGGGAAGGCCTACCGGGGAGCTGTTTTTT. Residues: CASQPGRPTGELFF. The variable domain in full, with the rest retrieved from reference TRBV5-1 and TRBJ2-2, is KAGVTQTPRYLIKTRGQQVTLSCSPISGHRSVSWYQQTPGQGLQFLFEYFSETQRNKGNFPGRFSGRQFSNSRSEMNVSTLELGDSALYLCASQPGRPTGELFFGEGSRLTVL.

Of note for this clonotype: A much more abundant neighbour one base away suggests this may be a read error. The CDR3 region has the DNA TGCAGTGCTAGAGGGGTACTAGCGGGCGGCGAGACCCTGTACTTC. As protein: CSARGVLAGGETLYF. V gene TRBV20-1 combines with J gene TRBJ2-5; 9 bases agree with TRBD2. The CDR3 length is 15 residues. CDR1 is DFQATT, CDR2 SNEGSKA, per germline (reference sequence).

The chain uses TRBV12-3 or TRBV12-4 and TRBJ2-7; tentatively, D is TRBD2 (7 bases). V gave up 3 bases and J gave up 5 bases, with 20 bases separating them. This CDR3 is 16 amino acids long. The CDR3 protein is CASSFRGAGGMDEQYF. DNA for the CDR3: TGTGCCAGCAGTTTTCGGGGGGCAGGAGGTATGGACGAGCAGTACTTC.

This clonotype was detected many times. V gene TRBV20-1 combines with J gene TRBJ2-7; 10 bases fit TRBD2. Germline V gene data show CDR1 as DFQATT and CDR2 as SNEGSKA (reference sequence). The CDR3 extends over 15 amino acids. Trimming removed 4 bases from V and 6 bases from J; junction bases left unmatched: 12. CDR3 in DNA: TGCAGTGCTATCAGACCAGCGGGAGGGTCTGGCGAGCAGTACTTC. This sequence encodes CSAIRPAGGSGEQYF.

Concerning this clonotype itself: A much more abundant neighbour one base away suggests this may be a read error. This CDR3 reads CASSRGREQFF. For the CDR3, the DNA is TGTGCCAGCAGCCGGGGGAGGGAGCAGTTCTTC. The gene calls are TRBV11-2 and TRBJ2-1; a possible D gene is TRBD2 (6 bases). CDR3 size: 11 residues. CDR1 and CDR2 (germline): SGHAT, FQNNGV. The V gene lost 5 bases and the J gene lost 10 bases, with 9 bases spanning the gap. Full variable domain (missing parts from reference TRBV11-2 and TRBJ2-1): EAGVAQSPRYKIIEKRQSVAFWCNPISGHATLYWYQQILGQGPKLLIQFQNNGVVDDSQLPKDRFSAERLKGVDSTLKIQPAKLEDSAVYLCASSRGREQFFGPGTRLTVL.

The V call is TRBV4-2, the J call TRBJ2-3; 12 nucleotides agree with TRBD1. Trimming cost V 3 bases and J 8 bases; bases outside gene matches: 18. The CDR3 extends over 19 amino acids. The germline gives CDR1 LGHNA, CDR2 YNFKEQ. Here the CDR3 DNA reads TGTGCCAGCAGCCAGGCCGGGACAGGGGGCCGTCCGGTTATAGGTACGCAGTATTTT. Amino acid sequence: CASSQAGTGGRPVIGTQYF.

Regarding this clonotype: Sequence at one end of the junction differs from germline and may be a read error. The chain links TRBV2 to TRBJ2-7; D is uncertain. This CDR3 has 14 amino acids. Germline CDR1 is SNHLY and CDR2 is FYNNEI. The CDR3 bases are TGTGCCAGCAGTGACCGGATCTCTGGATACGCGCAGTACTTC. Residues: CASSDRISGYAQYF.